This T cell receptor (beta chain) stems from a study of CD8 T cell repertoires and HIV-1 epitope variants. As for the study in general: Twenty-five autologous and known Gag and Nef epitope variant peptides each stimulated T cells separately. An uncultured baseline aliquot held 1M T cells. Controls were a CMV, EBV and flu pool, Ebola AY9, and no peptide.

Regarding the study as a whole: Beta chains alone show antigen proliferation, not cytokine profile or function.

In the case of this clone: The antigen is undetermined.

The CDR3 runs to 13 residues. Trimming stripped 5 bases from V and 6 bases from J, with 13 bases between. Germline V gene data show CDR1 as PRHDT and CDR2 as FYEKMQ (reference sequence). Sequencing used immunoSEQ multiplex PCR; TCRdb keeps in-frame clones, though not all of them. The profile shows about 95,000 clones, roughly 81% of them singletons. The specimen was uncultured baseline CD8+ T cells from peripheral blood mononuclear cells (PBMCs). The clonotype was recovered from a male donor with HIV. The chain carries TRBV13 and TRBJ1-1, with D unclear. CDR3 in amino acids: CASSPTPTAEAFF. In DNA form, the CDR3 reads TGTGCCAGCAGCCCAACCCCGACGGCTGAAGCTTTCTTT.